This T cell receptor beta chain appears in the sequencing data of a study of shared clonotypes between healthy human individuals. There are 15 residues in the CDR3. Trimming took off 2 bases at V and 7 bases at J, with 15 bases between the two ends. CDR1 is SNHLY, CDR2 FYNNEI, per germline. Only in-frame clones appear in the TCRdb table, and some are missing; sequencing was by immunoSEQ multiplex PCR. This table holds about 110,000 clones, around 66% found once. Study-level results: A handful of donors shared about 4.5% of their naive CD4 clonotypes. Owing to a small donor count, the genetic and exposure-history diversity represented was limited.

This clone came up a few times. No antigen is known for it. Only Caucasian adults living in Nashville, Tennessee served as donors. To make CD8 memory, CD45RO+ cells were put together with CCR7-negative CD45RA+ TemRA cells. The V gene is TRBV2, the J gene TRBJ1-5; tentative D call: TRBD1 (6 bases). The sequenced sample was memory CD8+ T cells sorted from blood. Subset denoted: CD45RO+ cells pooled with CCR7-negative TemRA cells. The origin of this receptor is a woman aged 25 to 45 in good health. In nucleotides, the CDR3 is TGTGCCAGCAGTGAATCCCCGTGGGGGCAGCAGCCCCAGCATTTT. This encodes CASSESPWGQQPQHF. Supplemented by reference TRBV2 and TRBJ1-5, the full variable domain reads EPEVTQTPSHQVTQMGQEVILRCVPISNHLYFYWYRQILGQKVEFLVSFYNNEISEKSEIFDDQFSVERPDGSNFTLKIRSTKLEDSAMYFCASSESPWGQQPQHFGDGTRLSIL.